This TCR beta chain was captured by sequencing in a study of T cells in Graves' hyperthyroidism and ophthalmopathy (dated by TCRdb to the late 2010s). The study in broad terms: Peripheral blood was collected at initial diagnosis, before any treatment. To identify TCR V-J signatures that set the groups apart, the researchers used a discovery cohort of more than 95 patients, made up of roughly 40 with Graves' ophthalmopathy and about 60 with stable Graves' hyperthyroidism. An independent validation cohort of under 20 hyperthyroidism patients and 17 patients who later progressed to ophthalmopathy tested prospective prediction of ophthalmopathy. Once sampling was done, hyperthyroidism patients were given methimazole at a starting dose of 30 mg daily, whereas ophthalmopathy patients were given high-dose intravenous methylprednisolone. The paper describes TCR Vbeta CDR3 sequencing of some 130 peripheral blood samples, made up of 43 ophthalmopathy patients, 70 to 75 hyperthyroidism patients and 17 progressor patients. The 100 or so discovery patients were divided at random into training and test sets in a 7:3 ratio. In over five Graves' hyperthyroidism patients, the study also compared T-cell repertoires from thyroid tissue with T-cell repertoires from blood.

Comments on this clonotype: Its cognate antigen has yet to be identified. No base quality information exists; no much larger clone differs at one position.

The TCR beta CDR3 regions were amplified from RNA transcripts. The TCR CDR3 was subjected to a first round of RT-PCR using the HTBI primer set and the Qiagen OneStep RT-PCR kit. A second multiplex PCR round built the libraries, followed by size selection and purification. The libraries were sequenced on an Illumina HiSeq2000 using paired-end 100 bp reads. The authors processed their data as follows. SOAPnuke was used to process the raw data, throwing out any read that contained adapters or uncalled bases, had a mean Phred below 15, or lacked an exact constant-primer or identifier match. COPE v1.2.5 was used to merge the high-quality paired reads, and each unique nucleotide sequence was defined as a clonotype. Clonotypes were aligned to IMGT TRBV, TRBD and TRBJ reference segments using MiTCR v1.1. The analysis included only V-J combinations with a frequency above 0.0001, which together covered 98% to 99.2% of the repertoires. A TCS score was defined as the ratio of F50 (clonal expansion) to E x V (chaos), with BLOSUM62-based TCRdist applied between CDR3 peptides within each V-J. Welch's t-statistics and random forest reduced roughly 540 V-J features to roughly 13, which were used in a naive Bayes classifier (R e1071). TCRdb itself trimmed the public reads at Q25 with fastp, ran MiXCR and retained productive beta chains. CDR3 protein duplicates are merged, each entry listing the most common genes and DNA. TCRdb, rather than the study authors, made the V and J calls. The sample table records roughly 350,000 distinct CDR3 sequences; approximately 15% of these occur just once. The ten largest clones represent 20% to 25% of the sample.

What the authors observed across the whole study: Blood samples also contained most of the expanded thyroid clonotypes (frequency above 0.001), which suggests that blood repertoires may reflect thyroid immune responses. A model built on a 13 V-J signature distinguished ophthalmopathy from stable hyperthyroidism, reaching roughly 88% sensitivity and around 81% specificity in cross-validation and 80%/75% in testing. In validation, the model predicted progression to ophthalmopathy with 60% to 71% sensitivity and around 72% specificity, a median of about 6.7 months before onset. Sample size was not statistically predetermined, and investigators were not blinded to group allocation.

Stable Graves' hyperthyroidism was defined as the absence of progression to ophthalmopathy over 18 months of follow-up. Hyperthyroidism patients were aged 18 to 65 years and newly diagnosed, with disease duration of less than 2 months. Patients with uncontrolled infections, other autoimmune diseases, pregnancy or lactation were excluded. Diagnoses relied on clinical symptoms, serum thyroxine and TRAb, thyroid ultrasound and orbital computed tomography. PBMCs were isolated from about 10 ml of fresh peripheral blood by Ficoll-Paque density gradient centrifugation. Total RNA was extracted with Trizol reagent, and quality was checked on an Agilent 2100 Bioanalyzer. CDR1 SQVTM and CDR2 ANQGSEA are derived from the germline V gene. There are 16 amino acids in the CDR3, from cysteine to phenylalanine inclusive. The only DNA kept is the CDR3, 48 bases in frame from the first base. The junction shows trimming of 7 bases on V and 2 bases on J, plus 22 bases between the germline ends.

The material sequenced was blood. The receptor was isolated from a woman in her thirties with Graves' hyperthyroidism. The receptor chain draws on TRBV29-1 and TRBJ2-3, with a weak D call of TRBD2 (5 bases match). The CDR3: CSASGLPFYYTDTQYF. The sequenced DNA: TGCAGCGCAAGCGGTTTGCCCTTTTATTACACAGATACGCAGTATTTT.